This T cell receptor beta chain derives from a study of beta chain features in type 1 diabetes. General study points: Moderately but significantly shorter TCRB CDR3s were found in Type 1 diabetes patients in all four CD4+ subsets.

This clone was picked up a small number of times. The antigen remains undetermined. V lost 6 bases and J lost 4; bases outside the gene matches: 17. The CDR3 contains 17 residues. CDR1 and CDR2 (germline): MGHRA, YSYEKL. Investigators reverse transcribed all isolated RNA, so they sequenced expressed TCRB transcripts. Method: immunoSEQ multiplex PCR; TCRdb's copy keeps in-frame clones and lacks some. The data contain 500,000 to 850,000 clones, over 11% of them singletons. The gene calls are TRBV4-1 and TRBJ1-2, with TRBD1 matching 7 bases. The receptor was isolated from a man younger than 35 with type 1 diabetes. The material sequenced was naive CD4+ T cells from blood. In DNA form, the CDR3 reads TGCGCCAGCAGTCGAGGAGCCGGGACAGCCAGCTCCTATGGCTACACCTTC. Translated, it gives CASSRGAGTASSYGYTF.